The 29 T cell receptor beta chains reported below all come from one sample, sequenced in a study of T cells after yellow fever vaccination. Each CDR3 protein gets one entry after TCRdb re-called the 5' RACE reads with MiXCR. This table has under 55,000 distinct CDR3 sequences, 6.8% appearing once. Here the sequenced sample was CD8+ T cells not binding an NS4B(214-222) dextramer, sorted from PBMCs, taken 45 days after the yellow fever booster vaccination. These receptors all come from a man aged 30 to 39 who received the YFV17D yellow fever vaccine.

This clonotype was counted at least ten times. This sequence joins TRBV20-1 and TRBJ2-1; no definite D call. The CDR3 is 14 amino acids. Germline V gene sequence: CDR1 DFQATT, CDR2 SNEGSKA (reference sequence). Trimming left V 1 base short and J 3 bases short, with 10 bases between. The CDR3 bases are TGCAGTGCTAGAGGCCCCCCGGACTACAATGAGCAGTTCTTC. Its protein product is CSARGPPDYNEQFF.

Ten or more counts support this clonotype. V is TRBV20-1 and J is TRBJ2-3; TRBD2 aligns across 8 bases. Germline assignment: CDR1 DFQATT and CDR2 SNEGSKA (reference sequence). CDR3 size: 14 residues. Unmatched junction bases numbered 10, after V lost 5 bases and J lost 6 bases. This chain's CDR3 is CSAPTAGVGDTQYF. DNA for the CDR3: TGCAGTGCTCCGACAGCGGGAGTTGGGGATACGCAGTATTTT.

The table lists this clonotype with a count of one. This chain links TRBV11-1 with TRBJ2-1; TRBD2 aligns across 11 bases. CDR1 and CDR2 (germline): SGHAT, FQDESV (reference sequence). Trimming removed 5 bases from V and 7 bases from J; junction bases left unmatched: 19. The length of the CDR3 is 19 residues. The chain's CDR3 is CASSNPGLAVHSRGNEQFF. The CDR3 coding sequence is TGTGCCAGCAGCAACCCGGGACTAGCGGTCCATTCCCGGGGGAATGAGCAGTTCTTC. The variable domain in full, with the rest retrieved from reference TRBV11-1 and TRBJ2-1, is EAEVAQSPRYKITEKSQAVAFWCDPISGHATLYWYRQILGQGPELLVQFQDESVVDDSQLPKDRFSAERLKGVDSTLKIQPAELGDSAMYLCASSNPGLAVHSRGNEQFFGPGTRLTVL.

This clonotype came up many times. The chain joins TRBV7-9 to TRBJ1-2, with a weak D call TRBD1 (5 bases). Germline loops: CDR1 SEHNR, CDR2 FQNEAQ (reference sequence). V was cut by 4 bases and J by 3 bases, with 9 bases left in between. The CDR3 is 13 residues long. The CDR3 is CASSSGGDYGYTF. CDR3 DNA sequence: TGTGCCAGCAGCTCCGGGGGGGACTATGGCTACACCTTC.

This clonotype was seen repeatedly, ten times or more. The chain joins TRBV7-2 to TRBJ2-2; D gene uncertain. The CDR3 is made up of 11 amino acids. The germline V gene encodes CDR1 SGHTA and CDR2 FQGNSA. Trimming stripped 4 bases from V and 6 bases from J, with 3 bases between. CDR3 protein: CASSYSGELFF. DNA of the CDR3: TGTGCCAGCAGCTATTCCGGGGAGCTGTTTTTT.

This clonotype was detected ten times or more. The chain joins TRBV10-2 to TRBJ2-1; 8 nucleotides line up with TRBD2. V trimming: 5 bases; J trimming: 4 bases; junction bases outside the gene matches: 4. CDR3 length equals 14 residues. Germline V gene data show CDR1 as WSHSY and CDR2 as SAAADI. The CDR3 loop is CASSSGRLYNEQFF. DNA for the CDR3: TGCGCCAGCAGTAGCGGGAGACTTTACAATGAGCAGTTCTTC.

This clonotype was seen a handful of times. The chain is built from TRBV20-1 and TRBJ2-7; 7 bases match TRBD1. This CDR3 is built from 11 residues. CDR1 and CDR2 (germline): DFQATT, SNEGSKA (reference sequence). The ends lost 5 bases at V and 6 bases at J; junction bases unmatched: 4. DNA for the CDR3: TGCAGTGCTGCAAGGGGGCGCGAGCAGTACTTC. It codes for CSAARGREQYF.

At least ten counts were recorded for this clonotype. The chain uses TRBV10-3 and TRBJ2-7; D not certain. V dropped 2 bases and J dropped 4 bases, with 3 bases sitting between them. Germline assignment: CDR1 ENHRY and CDR2 SYGVKD. CDR3 length equals 11 residues. CDR3 sequence reads: CAISEEYEQYF. CDR3 bases: TGTGCCATCAGTGAGGAATACGAGCAGTACTTC.

This clonotype was observed at least ten times. V usage is TRBV7-9 and J usage is TRBJ2-1, with D perhaps assigned TRBD1 or TRBD2 (6 bases each). V lost 4 bases and J lost 10, with 14 bases in between. The CDR3 consists of 13 residues. Germline V gene sequence: CDR1 SEHNR, CDR2 FQNEAQ (reference sequence). In DNA form, the CDR3 reads TGTGCCAGCAGCTGGAGGGGGGCGAGGGAGCAGTTCTTC. This codes for CASSWRGAREQFF.

Sample share makes this clonotype medium-sized. J is TRBJ2-3 and V is TRBV6-5; 10 positions match TRBD2. Losses at the gene ends were 5 bases for V and 2 bases for J; bases not matched to a gene: 1. This CDR3 contains 14 residues. Germline lookup yields CDR1 MNHEY and CDR2 SVGAGI. CDR3 sequence (DNA): TGTGCCAGCAGTAGCGGGAGGGCCACAGATACGCAGTATTTT. The encoded protein is CASSSGRATDTQYF.

The table lists this clonotype with many counts. The J gene is TRBJ2-4, the V gene TRBV6-2 or TRBV6-3, with D maybe TRBD2 (6 bases). V lost 5 bases and J lost 6, with 17 bases in between. This CDR3 spans 15 amino acids. Germline V gene data show CDR1 as MNHEY and CDR2 as SVGEGT. The CDR3 bases are TGTGCCAGCAGTCCCATCCTCAGGGAGGCAAACATTCAGTACTTC. Translation: CASSPILREANIQYF.

Many counts were recorded for this clonotype. The chain combines TRBV30 with TRBJ2-1; D ambiguous. The CDR3 has 15 residues. V was cut by 0 bases and J by 0 bases, with 9 bases left in between. The germline V gene encodes CDR1 GTSNPN and CDR2 SVGIG (reference sequence). In DNA, the CDR3 is TGTGCCTGGAGTGTGATTCTAAGCTCCTACAATGAGCAGTTCTTC. Translated: CAWSVILSSYNEQFF.

This clonotype occurred many times. The V gene is TRBV20-1, the J gene TRBJ2-1, with unresolved D. Trimming took off 5 bases at V and 0 bases at J, with 14 bases between the two ends. Germline-derived CDR1 and CDR2 are DFQATT and SNEGSKA (reference sequence). CDR3 length: 15 residues. This CDR3 is CSAPLLSSSYNEQFF. The CDR3 coding sequence is TGCAGTGCTCCACTACTATCAAGCTCCTACAATGAGCAGTTCTTC.

This clonotype showed up many times. The rearrangement links TRBV28 to TRBJ2-2; a weak D match, TRBD1 (5 bases). This CDR3 contains 16 residues. The germline gives CDR1 MDHEN, CDR2 SYDVKM. V shed 1 base and J shed 4 bases, with 13 bases lying between them. The CDR3 sequence is CASSLFWQGGTGELFF. The DNA of the CDR3 is TGTGCCAGCAGTTTATTCTGGCAGGGCGGCACCGGGGAGCTGTTTTTT.

This clonotype was recorded at least ten times. This chain joins TRBV7-9 and TRBJ1-4; the D is unclear. This CDR3 spans 15 amino acids. The V gene lost 1 base and the J gene lost 12 bases, with 18 bases spanning the gap. Germline V gene data show CDR1 as SEHNR and CDR2 as FQNEAQ (reference sequence). The CDR3 region has the DNA TGTGCCAGCAGCTTAGATGGGTCCCCTACGAGGGAACTGTTTTTT. This encodes CASSLDGSPTRELFF.

This clonotype was observed many times. This CDR3 reads CASSGPGLAGEGPYNEQFF. The CDR3 DNA reads as TGTGCCAGCAGCGGACCGGGACTAGCGGGAGAGGGCCCCTACAATGAGCAGTTCTTC. The V gene is TRBV9, the J gene TRBJ2-1, with 14 bases identical to TRBD2. Looked up from germline, CDR1 is SGDLS and CDR2 is YYNGEE. The CDR3 has 19 residues. The V and J ends lost 3 bases and 2 bases, in that order; junction bases with no gene match: 10.

This clonotype was detected ten times or more. This chain uses TRBV6-5 with TRBJ2-2, with no clear D. V was clipped by 2 bases and J by 4 bases, with 8 bases between them. CDR1 and CDR2 from the germline V gene are MNHEY and SVGAGI. The length of the CDR3 is 14 residues. CDR3: CASSYEWVTGELFF. CDR3 nucleotide sequence: TGTGCCAGCAGTTACGAATGGGTCACCGGGGAGCTGTTTTTT.

This clonotype was counted ten times or more. The chain joins TRBV5-1 to TRBJ2-1; the match to TRBD2 covers 11 bases. The V gene end was trimmed by 0 bases and the J gene end by 8 bases; junction bases not matched to a gene: 10. The CDR3 contains 17 residues. From germline, CDR1 is SGHRS and CDR2 YFSETQ. The DNA for the CDR3 is TGCGCCAGCAGCTTGGTGGGCCCGGGACTAGCGGTAGATGAGCAGTTCTTC. This translates into CASSLVGPGLAVDEQFF.

This clonotype showed up just a few times. This chain connects TRBV10-2 to TRBJ2-1, with 9 bases that match TRBD2. Trimming took 6 bases from V and 8 from J; bases not matched to a gene: 8. This CDR3 is 14 amino acids long. Per the germline V gene, CDR1 is WSHSY and CDR2 is SAAADI. In DNA form, the CDR3 reads TGCGCCAGCAGCTTAGCGGGAGCCCCCCATGAGCAGTTCTTC. It encodes CASSLAGAPHEQFF.

The table lists this clonotype with many counts. CDR3 nucleotide sequence: TGTGCCAGCAGACAATTTAGCTCCTACGAGCAGTACTTC. It encodes CASRQFSSYEQYF. V and J are TRBV7-8 and TRBJ2-7; no reliable D call. V lost 6 bases, J lost 0 bases, and 9 bases lay in between. Germline values: CDR1 SGHVS, CDR2 FQNEAQ. This CDR3 is 13 amino acids long.

This clonotype appeared many times. The chain joins TRBV4-2 to TRBJ2-1; 7 bases align to TRBD2. Germline values: CDR1 LGHNA, CDR2 YNFKEQ. The CDR3 contains 13 residues. Trimming at V came to 2 bases and at J to 8 bases, leaving 3 bases not matched to a gene. Here the CDR3 reads CASSQRRGDEQFF. The CDR3 DNA sequence: TGTGCCAGCAGCCAACGTCGGGGGGATGAGCAGTTCTTC.

This clonotype was counted many times. V is TRBV6-2 or TRBV6-3 and J is TRBJ2-2, with TRBD2 matching 14 bases. After removal of 3 bases from V and 6 bases from J, the junction contained 9 bases not matched to a gene. This CDR3 has 18 amino acids. Germline V gene lookup returns CDR1 MNHEY and CDR2 SVGEGT. The CDR3 bases are TGTGCCAGCAGTTATGGACATCCGGGACTAGCGGGAGCCGGGGAGCTGTTTTTT. Amino acid sequence: CASSYGHPGLAGAGELFF.

This clonotype was observed many times. The chain joins TRBV5-4 to TRBJ2-7, with 10 bases that match TRBD1. CDR3 size: 15 residues. CDR1 is SGHNT, CDR2 YYREEE, per germline (reference sequence). The junction had 6 bases not matched to a gene; V was cut back by 4 bases and J by 2 bases. As DNA, the CDR3 is TGTGCCAGCAGCCAGGCCGGGACAGGGGCCTACGAGCAGTACTTC. It codes for CASSQAGTGAYEQYF.

This clonotype was observed a few times. The chain links TRBV4-3 to TRBJ2-2; 7 bases agree with TRBD2. V dropped 0 bases and J dropped 9; count of bases not matched to a gene: 13. Germline V gene sequence: CDR1 LGHNA, CDR2 YSLEER. The CDR3 runs 17 residues. In DNA, the CDR3 is TGCGCCAGCAGCCAAGATGGAGGCGCGGGGCGGGAGTGGGAGCTGTTTTTT. This gives the protein CASSQDGGAGREWELFF.

This clonotype was picked up many times. The rearrangement links TRBV29-1 to TRBJ1-4; D unresolved. The V end was cut by 2 bases, the J end by 8 bases, with 6 bases between. Germline CDR1 and CDR2: SQVTM and ANQGSEA. The CDR3 spans 11 residues. This CDR3 is CSVEWEEKLFF. The CDR3 region has the DNA TGCAGCGTTGAATGGGAAGAAAAACTGTTTTTT.

Many counts were recorded for this clonotype. The chain couples TRBV7-9 to TRBJ2-5; D ambiguous. The V end was cut by 5 bases, the J end by 5 bases, with 6 bases between. Germline assignment: CDR1 SEHNR and CDR2 FQNEAQ (reference sequence). There are 11 residues in the CDR3. CDR3 sequence: CASSRDETQYF. Here the CDR3 DNA reads TGTGCCAGCAGCCGAGACGAGACCCAGTACTTC.

Many counts were recorded for this clonotype. The chain combines TRBV6-5 with TRBJ2-7; 11 bases agree with TRBD2. This CDR3 spans 15 amino acids. Germline CDR1 is MNHEY and CDR2 is SVGAGI. V lost 0 bases and J lost 3; bases outside the gene matches: 1. The DNA of the CDR3 is TGTGCCAGCAGTTACTCTGGGACTAGCGGCTACGAGCAGTACTTC. Protein product: CASSYSGTSGYEQYF.

This clonotype was recorded many times. The rearrangement uses TRBV5-5 and TRBJ2-7; 11 bases are a match to TRBD1. This CDR3 is 14 amino acids long. J gave up 5 bases and V 4 bases, and 5 bases lay outside the gene matches. Germline CDR1 SGHKS, CDR2 YYEKEE (reference sequence). CDR3 coding DNA: TGTGCCAGCAGCCACCCGGGACAGGGGGACGAGCAGTACTTC. Its protein is CASSHPGQGDEQYF.

There are many counts of this clonotype. The rearrangement uses TRBV24-1 and TRBJ2-3; no reliable D call. The CDR3 contains 13 residues. The V gene lost 5 bases and the J gene lost 0 bases, with 5 bases spanning the gap. Germline V gene lookup returns CDR1 KGHDR and CDR2 SFDVKD. CDR3 DNA sequence: TGTGCCACCAGTGCGGAGAGCACAGATACGCAGTATTTT. Amino acid sequence: CATSAESTDTQYF.